This entry lists 32 T cell receptor beta chains sequenced from one sample in a study of shared clonotypes between healthy human individuals. Clones were read by immunoSEQ multiplex PCR, and TCRdb kept only the in-frame ones, dropping some. The sample holds about 490,000 clones, 81% seen once. The specimen sequenced was PBMCs. These TCRs come from a woman aged 40 to 49 in good health. Some clones in this sample may be carry-over from other donors' samples.

In regard to this clone: The same CDR3 arises from other DNA sequences in this sample as well. This chain connects TRBV20-1 to TRBJ2-5; D is ambiguous. Germline-derived CDR1 and CDR2 are DFQATT and SNEGSKA (reference sequence). V was shortened by 3 bases and J by 2 bases, with 4 bases between the two germline ends. The CDR3 contains 11 residues. CDR3 nucleotide sequence: TGCAGTGCTAGGGGGCAAGAGACCCAGTACTTC. Its translation is CSARGQETQYF.

Of note for this clone: The likely explanation is a read error, given a far larger clone one base away. V gene TRBV5-6 combines with J gene TRBJ2-5; TRBD1 matches at 7 bases. Germline CDR1 is SGHDT and CDR2 is YYEEEE. The CDR3 contains 14 residues. The CDR3 DNA reads as TGTGCCAGCAGCCGAGGACAGGTTCAAGAGACCCGGTACTTC. Residues: CASSRGQVQETRYF. Combining the CDR3 with reference TRBV5-6 and TRBJ2-5 gives the whole variable domain DAGVTQSPTHLIKTRGQQVTLRCSPKSGHDTVSWYQQALGQGPQFIFQYYEEEERQRGNFPDRFSGHQFPNYSSELNVNALLLGDSALYLCASSRGQVQETRYFGPGTRLLVL.

J is TRBJ1-5 and V is TRBV30; 7 bases are a match to TRBD1. Germline CDR1 and CDR2: GTSNPN and SVGIG (reference sequence). This CDR3 comprises 14 residues. V dropped 3 bases and J dropped 6; count of bases not matched to a gene: 8. The CDR3 sequence is CAWSANRGGQPQHF. The DNA for the CDR3 is TGTGCCTGGAGCGCGAACAGGGGAGGTCAGCCCCAGCATTTT.

This chain links TRBV30 with TRBJ2-5; tentatively, D is TRBD1 (7 bases). Germline values: CDR1 GTSNPN, CDR2 SVGIG (reference sequence). V was shortened by 4 bases and J by 5 bases, with 11 bases between the two germline ends. The CDR3 runs 12 residues. The CDR3 reads CAWNQGGETQYF. The DNA of the CDR3 is TGTGCCTGGAACCAGGGGGGCGAGACCCAGTACTTC.

The rearrangement links TRBV7-9 to TRBJ2-7, with D perhaps matching TRBD2 (5 bases). Trimming cost V 5 bases and J 0 bases, with 14 bases left between them. Germline CDR1 SEHNR, CDR2 FQNEAQ (reference sequence). CDR3 length equals 15 residues. The CDR3, as DNA: TGTGCCAGCAGCCCGTCGCTAGCCCACTCCTACGAGCAGTACTTC. Encoded protein: CASSPSLAHSYEQYF.

This clone was observed a few times. The V gene is TRBV6-5, the J gene TRBJ2-1; possibly TRBD2 for D (6 bases). Trimming took 2 bases from V and 1 from J, leaving 12 bases between them. The germline V gene encodes CDR1 MNHEY and CDR2 SVGAGI. The CDR3 extends over 16 amino acids. For the CDR3, the DNA is TGTGCCAGCAGTTACCAGCTAGCGATGTCCTACAATGAGCAGTTCTTC. Protein sequence: CASSYQLAMSYNEQFF.

In its sample, this clone was seen once. This sequence joins TRBV11-2 and TRBJ2-3, with D possibly being TRBD2 (6 bases). The germline V gene encodes CDR1 SGHAT and CDR2 FQNNGV. This CDR3 is 15 amino acids long. Between the trimmed V and J ends, which lost 1 base and 4 bases, there was a span of 12 bases. The CDR3 sequence: CASSLVGAGPDTQYF. In DNA form, the CDR3 reads TGTGCCAGCAGCTTAGTCGGGGCGGGACCAGATACGCAGTATTTT.

V and J are TRBV21-1 and TRBJ2-3; the DNA was not compared with TRBD1, the D call given in the table. TRBV21-1 is a known pseudogene. The CDR3 extends over 16 amino acids. The CDR3 DNA follows: TGTGCCAGCAGCAAAGCTGGGACAGGGGCATCGAGTACGCAGTATTTT. Translation: CASSKAGTGASSTQYF.

This clone was seen a handful of times. V is TRBV11-2 and J is TRBJ2-1, with TRBD1 matching over 9 bases. The CDR3 length is 15 residues. Germline CDR1 and CDR2: SGHAT and FQNNGV. With V trimmed by 5 bases and J by 1 base, 3 bases remained unmatched. The CDR3 DNA reads TGTGCCAGCAGCCGACAGGGGGGTTCCTACAATGAGCAGTTCTTC. As protein: CASSRQGGSYNEQFF. The variable domain in full, completed from reference TRBV11-2 and TRBJ2-1, reads EAGVAQSPRYKIIEKRQSVAFWCNPISGHATLYWYQQILGQGPKLLIQFQNNGVVDDSQLPKDRFSAERLKGVDSTLKIQPAKLEDSAVYLCASSRQGGSYNEQFFGPGTRLTVL.

Comment on this clone: A far larger clone is one base from this, pointing to a likely read error. This CDR3 is CASSPTWTVNTEAFF. The CDR3 bases are TGTGCCAGCAGCCCGACCTGGACAGTAAACACTGAAGCTTTCTTT. This chain connects TRBV9 to TRBJ1-1; D possibly corresponds to TRBD1 (6 bases). Germline CDR1 reads SGDLS; CDR2 reads YYNGEE. This CDR3 comprises 15 residues. V gave up 4 bases and J gave up 2 bases, with 15 bases separating them.

This clone was seen a handful of times. The chain has TRBV28 and TRBJ1-2; D not certain. CDR3 length equals 15 residues. Germline loops: CDR1 MDHEN, CDR2 SYDVKM. V lost 5 bases, J lost 1 base, and 14 bases lay in between. CDR3 DNA sequence: TGTGCCAGCAGTCCGATAACCCAACTTAACTATGGCTACACCTTC. This translates into CASSPITQLNYGYTF.

This chain links TRBV30 with TRBJ2-3; 9 positions agree with TRBD2. J was trimmed by 4 bases and V by 0 bases; bases with no gene match: 5. The CDR3 sequence is 15 residues long. Germline V gene lookup returns CDR1 GTSNPN and CDR2 SVGIG (reference sequence). CDR3 loop: CAWSVGLALADTQYF. The CDR3, as DNA: TGTGCCTGGAGTGTCGGACTAGCGTTGGCAGATACGCAGTATTTT.

The chain employs TRBV5-4 and TRBJ2-3; D remains ambiguous. V was pared by 4 bases and J by 2 bases, with 8 bases between. The CDR3 has 13 amino acids. Germline V CDR1 and CDR2: SGHNT, YYREEE (reference sequence). CDR3 sequence reads: CASSARFTDTQYF. CDR3 DNA: TGTGCCAGCAGCGCCCGATTCACAGATACGCAGTATTTT.

The chain carries TRBV19 and TRBJ2-1; 10 bases are a match to TRBD2. There are 15 residues in the CDR3. After removal of 5 bases from V and 3 bases from J, the junction contained 4 bases not matched to a gene. Germline values: CDR1 LNHDA, CDR2 SQIVND (reference sequence). The CDR3 sequence: CASSRTSGVYNEQFF. The DNA for the CDR3 is TGTGCCAGTAGTCGCACTAGCGGGGTCTACAATGAGCAGTTCTTC.

A word on this clone: Since a much larger clone is just one base distant, this may be a read error. This rearrangement joins TRBV7-9 to TRBJ1-4, with 9 bases aligning to TRBD1. There are 14 residues in the CDR3. The V gene's germline CDR1 is SEHNR and CDR2 FQNEAQ (reference sequence). In DNA form, the CDR3 reads TGTGCCAGCAGCTTGGGACAGGGTGGTGAAAGACTGTTTTTT. Protein sequence: CASSLGQGGERLFF.

The rearrangement joins TRBV6-5 to TRBJ2-7; D is unclear. Trimming took off 0 bases at V and 1 base at J, with 7 bases between the two ends. The CDR3 loop spans 14 amino acids. Germline assignment: CDR1 MNHEY and CDR2 SVGAGI. The DNA of the CDR3 is TGTGCCAGCAGTTACTCGCCAGATTCCTACGAGCAGTACTTC. It translates to CASSYSPDSYEQYF.

Written as DNA, the CDR3 is TGTGCCTCGCCCAGGACTAGCGGGAACACCGGGGAGCTGTTTTTT. The encoded protein is CASPRTSGNTGELFF. This chain connects TRBV30 to TRBJ2-2; 10 bases map to TRBD2. Losses at the gene ends were 7 bases for V and 1 base for J; bases not matched to a gene: 6. This CDR3 region has 15 residues. CDR1 and CDR2 (germline): GTSNPN, SVGIG (reference sequence).

About this clone itself: A far more abundant clone sits one base away, making this likely a read error. The rearrangement links TRBV7-2 to TRBJ1-1; 10 bases map to TRBD1. Germline-derived CDR1 and CDR2 are SGHTA and FQGNSA. CDR3 size: 15 residues. DNA of the CDR3: TGTGCCAGCAGCCCAGAGGGACAGGGGAACACTGAAGCTCTCTTT. Protein: CASSPEGQGNTEALF.

The genes are TRBV5-1 and TRBJ2-2, with 7 bases lining up with TRBD2. The V segment lost 0 bases and the J segment 7 bases; nucleotides outside the gene matches: 3. The CDR3 loop spans 14 amino acids. Germline values: CDR1 SGHRS, CDR2 YFSETQ. The CDR3 loop is CASSLGLASGELFF. CDR3 nucleotide sequence: TGCGCCAGCAGCTTGGGACTAGCAAGCGGGGAGCTGTTTTTT.

This clone was recorded only once. This rearrangement joins TRBV19 to TRBJ2-4; 7 bases line up with TRBD1. Germline-derived CDR1 and CDR2 are LNHDA and SQIVND (reference sequence). Trimming removed 5 bases from V and 3 bases from J; junction bases left unmatched: 4. The length of the CDR3 is 14 residues. This chain's CDR3 is CASSPRTGKNIQYF. The CDR3 bases are TGTGCCAGTAGTCCTAGGACAGGCAAAAACATTCAGTACTTC.

V and J are TRBV6-6 and TRBJ2-5; TRBD2 might be the D (6 bases). CDR3 length equals 14 residues. CDR1 MNHNY and CDR2 SVGAGI come from the germline V gene (reference sequence). The V gene lost 2 bases and the J gene lost 5 bases, with 12 bases spanning the gap. The CDR3 spells CASSYGGTKETQYF. DNA for the CDR3: TGTGCCAGCAGTTACGGCGGGACGAAGGAGACCCAGTACTTC.

This sequence joins TRBV28 and TRBJ2-1, with a tentative D call TRBD2 (6 bases). The V gene's germline CDR1 is MDHEN and CDR2 SYDVKM. V was trimmed by 2 bases and J by 7 bases, leaving 15 bases between them. The CDR3 runs 15 residues. The CDR3 protein is CASSLAREGTNEQFF. The CDR3 coding sequence is TGTGCCAGCAGTTTAGCCCGGGAAGGGACTAATGAGCAGTTCTTC.

The table lists this clone with a few counts. This chain links TRBV4-3 with TRBJ2-7; D gene ambiguous. Trimming stripped 4 bases from V and 1 base from J, with 14 bases between. The CDR3 runs to 15 residues. CDR1 is LGHNA and CDR2 is YSLEER in the germline V gene. CDR3 in amino acids: CASSRSLETSYEQYF. CDR3 coding DNA: TGCGCCAGCAGCCGTAGTTTAGAGACGTCCTACGAGCAGTACTTC.

This rearrangement joins TRBV30 to TRBJ1-5, with TRBD1 matching over 11 bases. The length of the CDR3 is 16 residues. Germline-derived CDR1 and CDR2 are GTSNPN and SVGIG (reference sequence). Trimming at V came to 3 bases and at J to 7 bases, leaving 11 bases not matched to a gene. The CDR3, as DNA: TGTGCCTGGAGCGCGGGGGGACAGGGGGAGAGCCAGCCCCAGCATTTT. Its protein is CAWSAGGQGESQPQHF.

About this clone: Other DNA sequences in this sample translate to the same CDR3. The J gene is TRBJ1-5, the V gene TRBV19; D gene ambiguous. The CDR3 has 13 residues. The germline V gene encodes CDR1 LNHDA and CDR2 SQIVND (reference sequence). V was pared by 5 bases and J by 2 bases, with 7 bases between. In DNA form, the CDR3 reads TGTGCCAGTAGTTCCCAGGGCAATCAGCCCCAGCATTTT. Translation: CASSSQGNQPQHF. Together with reference TRBV19 and TRBJ1-5, the CDR3 gives the full variable domain: DGGITQSPKYLFRKEGQNVTLSCEQNLNHDAMYWYRQDPGQGLRLIYYSQIVNDFQKGDIAEGYSVSREKKESFPLTVTSAQKNPTAFYLCASSSQGNQPQHFGDGTRLSIL.

V and J are TRBV28 and TRBJ2-7; D perhaps matches TRBD1 (6 bases). Trimming stripped 6 bases from V and 4 bases from J, with 13 bases between. Per the germline V gene, CDR1 is MDHEN and CDR2 is SYDVKM. CDR3 length: 13 residues. The CDR3 region has the DNA TGTGCCAGCAGAACCGGGACATCTTACGAGCAGTACTTC. Translating gives CASRTGTSYEQYF.

This chain uses TRBV18 with TRBJ1-2; D is ambiguous. Per germline, CDR1 KGHSH and CDR2 LQKENI. The CDR3 consists of 14 residues. V was pared by 0 bases and J by 0 bases, with 5 bases between. The DNA for the CDR3 is TGTGCCAGCTCACCACCGAGCGCTAACTATGGCTACACCTTC. The encoded protein is CASSPPSANYGYTF.

About this clone: A far bigger clonotype differs at one base, so this is likely a read error. The sample holds other DNA sequences that translate to the same CDR3. The chain recombines TRBV6-1 with TRBJ1-2, with D maybe TRBD1 (6 bases). This CDR3 spans 13 amino acids. CDR1 and CDR2 from the germline V gene are MNHNS and SASEGT. The V and J ends lost 10 bases and 5 bases respectively, with 17 bases between them. CDR3 loop: CAIEGGGNYGYTF. CDR3 nucleotide sequence: TGTGCCATCGAGGGAGGGGGTAATTATGGCTACACCTTC.

The chain employs TRBV7-9 and TRBJ1-1; 10 positions match TRBD1. The germline V gene encodes CDR1 SEHNR and CDR2 FQNEAQ (reference sequence). This CDR3 is built from 19 residues. V dropped 1 base and J dropped 0; count of bases not matched to a gene: 11. CDR3 sequence: CASSLVGQGPEGMNTEAFF. The CDR3 nucleotides read TGTGCCAGCAGCTTAGTGGGACAGGGGCCAGAGGGCATGAACACTGAAGCTTTCTTT.

V usage is TRBV4-2 and J usage is TRBJ2-7; D is uncertain. V was trimmed by 1 base and J by 2 bases, leaving 15 bases between them. CDR1 and CDR2 (germline): LGHNA, YNFKEQ. This CDR3 is 16 amino acids long. The CDR3 spells CASSQGIGSQPYEQYF. The CDR3 nucleotides read TGTGCCAGCAGCCAAGGAATCGGATCCCAGCCCTACGAGCAGTACTTC.

The V and J genes are TRBV29-1 and TRBJ2-7, with TRBD1 as a possible D gene (6 bases). Trimming pared 6 bases from V and 0 bases from J, leaving 12 bases between. CDR1 is SQVTM and CDR2 is ANQGSEA in the germline V gene. The CDR3 loop spans 13 amino acids. The CDR3 region is CSVLRQDSYEQYF. CDR3 DNA: TGCAGCGTCCTGCGACAGGACTCCTACGAGCAGTACTTC.

Worth noting for this clone: This is likely an artifact of a read error, given a far larger clone one base away. The V call is TRBV2, the J call TRBJ1-5; D uncertain. Trimming shortened V by 1 base and J by 0 bases, and 7 bases separated the two germline ends. CDR3 length: 15 amino acids. From germline, CDR1 is SNHLY and CDR2 FYNNEI. CDR3 bases: TGTGCCAGCAGTGAAGGGGTATTTAGCAATCAGCCCCAGCATTTT. Amino acid sequence: CASSEGVFSNQPQHF. Full variable domain (rest looked up from reference TRBV2 and TRBJ1-5): EPEVTQTPSHQVTQMGQEVILRCVPISNHLYFYWYRQILGQKVEFLVSFYNNEISEKSEIFDDQFSVERPDGSNFTLKIRSTKLEDSAMYFCASSEGVFSNQPQHFGDGTRLSIL.